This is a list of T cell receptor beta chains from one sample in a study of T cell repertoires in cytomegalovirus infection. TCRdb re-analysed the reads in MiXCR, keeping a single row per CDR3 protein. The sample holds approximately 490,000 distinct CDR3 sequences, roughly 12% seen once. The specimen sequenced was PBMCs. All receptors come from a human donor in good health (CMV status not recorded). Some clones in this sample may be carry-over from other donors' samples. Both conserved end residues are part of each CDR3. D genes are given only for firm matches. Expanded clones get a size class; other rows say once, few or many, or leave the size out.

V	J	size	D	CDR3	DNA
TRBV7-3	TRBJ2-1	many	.	CASSLSLVNEQFF	TGTGCCAGCAGCTTAAGTTTGGTCAATGAGCAGTTCTTC
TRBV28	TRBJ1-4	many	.	CASSQPQGATNEKLFF	TGTGCCAGCAGTCAGCCCCAGGGTGCAACTAATGAAAAACTGTTTTTT
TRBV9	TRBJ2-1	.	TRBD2	CASSVGPSGRQVDEQFF	TGTGCCAGCAGCGTAGGTCCTAGCGGGAGGCAAGTCGATGAGCAGTTCTTC
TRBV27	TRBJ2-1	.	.	CASSSTAYNEQFF	TGTGCCAGCAGTTCGACAGCCTACAATGAGCAGTTCTTC
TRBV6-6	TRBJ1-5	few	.	CASSYVGGPEYSNQPQHF	TGTGCCAGCAGTTACGTAGGGGGACCAGAATATAGCAATCAGCCCCAGCATTTT
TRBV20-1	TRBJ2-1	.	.	CSASGFRDAGLRRKLISGFF	TGCAGTGCCTCAGGGTTCCGGGATGCGGGATTAAGGAGGAAGCTTATTAGCGGGTTCTTC
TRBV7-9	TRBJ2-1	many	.	CASRGFQRPSSYNEQFF	TGTGCCAGCAGAGGATTTCAGCGGCCGAGCTCCTACAATGAGCAGTTCTTC
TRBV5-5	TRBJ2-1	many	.	CASSLEGGPGNEQFF	TGTGCCAGCAGCTTGGAGGGGGGGCCGGGCAATGAGCAGTTCTTC
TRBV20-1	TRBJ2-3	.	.	CSATRELGTDTQYF	TGCAGTGCTACCCGGGAGCTCGGCACAGATACGCAGTATTTT
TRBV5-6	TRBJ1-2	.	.	CASSPGTYYGYTF	TGTGCCAGCAGCCCCGGGACCTACTATGGCTACACCTTC
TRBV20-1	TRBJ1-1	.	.	CSAWGNPMNTEAFF	TGCAGTGCCTGGGGAAACCCCATGAACACTGAAGCTTTCTTT
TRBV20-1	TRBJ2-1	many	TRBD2	CSAFSGGMSSYNEQFF	TGCAGTGCTTTTAGCGGGGGGATGAGCTCCTACAATGAGCAGTTCTTC
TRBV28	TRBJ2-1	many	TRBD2	CASTGGSSYNEQFF	TGTGCCAGCACAGGCGGGAGCTCCTACAATGAGCAGTTCTTC
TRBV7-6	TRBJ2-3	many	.	CASSLGRGQSSDTQYF	TGTGCCAGCAGCTTAGGAAGGGGACAAAGTTCAGATACGCAGTATTTT
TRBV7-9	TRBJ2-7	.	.	CASSLGGWGYEQYF	TGTGCCAGCAGCTTAGGGGGATGGGGCTACGAGCAGTACTTC
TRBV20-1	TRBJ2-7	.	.	CSAERGQGSSYEQYF	TGCAGTGCCGAGAGAGGTCAGGGCAGCTCCTACGAGCAGTACTTC
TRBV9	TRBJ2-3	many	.	CASTPSGFSTDTQYF	TGTGCCAGCACCCCGTCCGGGTTTAGCACAGATACGCAGTATTTT